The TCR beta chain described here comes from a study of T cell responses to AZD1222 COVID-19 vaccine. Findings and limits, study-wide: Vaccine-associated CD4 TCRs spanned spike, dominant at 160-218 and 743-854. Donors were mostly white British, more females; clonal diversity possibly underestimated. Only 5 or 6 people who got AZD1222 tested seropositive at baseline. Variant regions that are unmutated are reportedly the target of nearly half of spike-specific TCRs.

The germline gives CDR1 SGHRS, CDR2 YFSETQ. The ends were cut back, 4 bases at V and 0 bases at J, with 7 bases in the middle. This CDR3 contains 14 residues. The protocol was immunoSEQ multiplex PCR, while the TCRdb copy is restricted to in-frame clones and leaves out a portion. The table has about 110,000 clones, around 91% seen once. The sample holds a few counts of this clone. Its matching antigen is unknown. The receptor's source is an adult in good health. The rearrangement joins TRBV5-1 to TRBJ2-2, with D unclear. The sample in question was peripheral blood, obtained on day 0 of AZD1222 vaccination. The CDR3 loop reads CASSLSTNTGELFF. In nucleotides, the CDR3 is TGCGCCAGCAGCCTCTCAACGAACACCGGGGAGCTGTTTTTT.